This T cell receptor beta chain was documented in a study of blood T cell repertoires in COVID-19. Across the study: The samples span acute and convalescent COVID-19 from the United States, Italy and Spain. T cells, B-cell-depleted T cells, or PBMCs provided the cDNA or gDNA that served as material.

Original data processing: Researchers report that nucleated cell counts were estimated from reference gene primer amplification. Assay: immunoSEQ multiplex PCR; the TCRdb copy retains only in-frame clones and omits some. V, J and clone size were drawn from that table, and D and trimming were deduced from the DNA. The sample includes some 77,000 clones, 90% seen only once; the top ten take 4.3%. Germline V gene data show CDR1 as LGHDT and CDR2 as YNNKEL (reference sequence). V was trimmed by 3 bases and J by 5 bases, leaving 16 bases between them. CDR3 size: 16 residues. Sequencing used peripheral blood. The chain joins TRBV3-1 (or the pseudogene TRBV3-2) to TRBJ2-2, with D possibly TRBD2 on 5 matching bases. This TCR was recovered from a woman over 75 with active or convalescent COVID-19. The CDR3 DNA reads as TGTGCCAGCAGCCAGCCTTTTTCGGGATGTACCGGGGAGCTGTTTTTT. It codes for CASSQPFSGCTGELFF.